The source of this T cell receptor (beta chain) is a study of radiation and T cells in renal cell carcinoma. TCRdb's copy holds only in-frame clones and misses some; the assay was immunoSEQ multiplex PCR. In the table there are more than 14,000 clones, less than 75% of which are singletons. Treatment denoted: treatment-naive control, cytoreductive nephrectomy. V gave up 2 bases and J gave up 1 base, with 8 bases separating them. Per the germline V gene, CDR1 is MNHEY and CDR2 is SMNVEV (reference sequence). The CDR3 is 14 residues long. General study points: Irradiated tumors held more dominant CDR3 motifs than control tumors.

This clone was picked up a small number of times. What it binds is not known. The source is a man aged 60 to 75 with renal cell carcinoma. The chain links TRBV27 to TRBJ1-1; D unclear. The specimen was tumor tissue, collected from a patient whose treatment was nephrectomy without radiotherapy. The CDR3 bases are TGTGCCAGCAGTTTACTCGGGAAGAACACTGAAGCTTTCTTT. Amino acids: CASSLLGKNTEAFF.